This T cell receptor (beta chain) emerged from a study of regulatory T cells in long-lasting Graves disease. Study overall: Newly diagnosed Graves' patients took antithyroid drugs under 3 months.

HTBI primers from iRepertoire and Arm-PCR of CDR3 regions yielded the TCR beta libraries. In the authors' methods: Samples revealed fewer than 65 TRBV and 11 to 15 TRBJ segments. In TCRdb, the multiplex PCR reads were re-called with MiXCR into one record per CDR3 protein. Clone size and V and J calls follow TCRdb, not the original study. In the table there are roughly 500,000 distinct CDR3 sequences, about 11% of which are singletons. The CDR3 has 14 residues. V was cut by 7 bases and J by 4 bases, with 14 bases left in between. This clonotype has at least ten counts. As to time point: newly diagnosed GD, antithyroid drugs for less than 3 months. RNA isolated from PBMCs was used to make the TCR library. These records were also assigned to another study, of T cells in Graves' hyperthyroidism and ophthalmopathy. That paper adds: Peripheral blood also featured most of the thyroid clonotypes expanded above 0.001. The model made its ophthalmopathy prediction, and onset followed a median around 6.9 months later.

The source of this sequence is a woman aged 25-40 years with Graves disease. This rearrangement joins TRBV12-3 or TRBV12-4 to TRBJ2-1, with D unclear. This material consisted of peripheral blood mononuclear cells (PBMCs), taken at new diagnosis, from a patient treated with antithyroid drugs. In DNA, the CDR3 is TGTGCCAGCACCCCTTCTGAGTCATACAATGAGCAGTTCTTC. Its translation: CASTPSESYNEQFF.